The rows below give T cell receptor beta chains drawn from one sample of a study of human T cells and chemical hapten exposure. TCRdb re-called the RACE reads through MiXCR, storing one row per CDR3 protein. The table includes some 91,000 distinct CDR3 sequences, over 10% detected once. The source was whole blood, collected in connection with sensitization to the hapten diphenylcyclopropenone (DPC). The source is a woman aged 40 to 50 with alopecia areata. Some clones in this sample may be carry-over from other donors' samples. The CDR3 runs from the conserved cysteine through the conserved F or W. Fields, in order: J gene, V gene, clone size, D gene, CDR3 protein, CDR3 DNA. D genes are given only for firm matches. Only some rows state a clone size, as once, few, many or a class for expanded clones.

j_gene: TRBJ2-3
v_gene: TRBV23-1
abundance: .
d_gene: .
CDR3aa: CASSPRGSPSRTDTQYF
CDR3nt: TGCGCCAGCAGTCCGCGGGGCAGTCCCTCAAGGACAGATACGCAGTATTTT

j_gene: TRBJ2-1
v_gene: TRBV28
abundance: many
d_gene: TRBD1
CDR3aa: CASSTALTGGSSYNEQFF
CDR3nt: TGTGCCAGCAGTACTGCCTTAACAGGGGGGAGCTCCTACAATGAGCAGTTCTTC

j_gene: TRBJ2-5
v_gene: TRBV29-1
abundance: .
d_gene: TRBD1
CDR3aa: CSAATGTVKETQYF
CDR3nt: TGCAGCGCGGCGACCGGGACAGTAAAAGAGACCCAGTACTTC

j_gene: TRBJ2-3
v_gene: TRBV6-2/TRBV6-3
abundance: .
d_gene: .
CDR3aa: CASSRIGTYTDTQYF
CDR3nt: TGTGCCAGCAGTCGAATTGGGACCTACACAGATACGCAGTATTTT

j_gene: TRBJ2-7
v_gene: TRBV7-2
abundance: few
d_gene: .
CDR3aa: CASSLGQLGSYEQYF
CDR3nt: TGTGCCAGCAGCTTAGGCCAGTTGGGGTCCTACGAGCAGTACTTC

j_gene: TRBJ1-5
v_gene: TRBV6-2/TRBV6-3
abundance: .
d_gene: TRBD1
CDR3aa: CASSYSRLTGVNQPQHF
CDR3nt: TGTGCCAGCAGTTACTCGAGACTTACAGGGGTCAATCAGCCCCAGCATTTT

j_gene: TRBJ2-7
v_gene: TRBV6-6
abundance: few
d_gene: .
CDR3aa: CASSYSSPLGQYF
CDR3nt: TGTGCCAGCAGTTACTCGTCCCCCCTCGGGCAGTACTTC

j_gene: TRBJ2-5
v_gene: TRBV11-2
abundance: many
d_gene: .
CDR3aa: CASSSLTVDPWTQYF
CDR3nt: TGTGCCAGCAGCTCTCTCACCGTCGACCCTTGGACCCAGTACTTC

j_gene: TRBJ2-2
v_gene: TRBV4-1
abundance: .
d_gene: .
CDR3aa: CASSPQLVTGELFF
CDR3nt: TGCGCCAGCAGCCCCCAGCTGGTCACCGGGGAGCTGTTTTTT

j_gene: TRBJ2-3
v_gene: TRBV7-6
abundance: many
d_gene: .
CDR3aa: CASSYRDTQYF
CDR3nt: TGTGCCAGCAGCTATAGAGATACGCAGTATTTT

j_gene: TRBJ2-1
v_gene: TRBV20-1
abundance: many
d_gene: .
CDR3aa: CSARNLDSYNEQFF
CDR3nt: TGCAGTGCTAGAAACCTCGACTCCTACAATGAGCAGTTCTTC

j_gene: TRBJ1-1
v_gene: TRBV9
abundance: few
d_gene: .
CDR3aa: CASSVALRAEAFF
CDR3nt: TGTGCCAGCAGCGTAGCATTAAGGGCTGAAGCTTTCTTT

j_gene: TRBJ2-7
v_gene: TRBV12-3/TRBV12-4
abundance: many
d_gene: .
CDR3aa: CASSFLREQYF
CDR3nt: TGTGCCAGCAGTTTTTTACGCGAGCAGTACTTC

j_gene: TRBJ1-1
v_gene: TRBV5-1
abundance: few
d_gene: .
CDR3aa: CASSGTENTEAFF
CDR3nt: TGCGCCAGCAGCGGAACAGAGAACACTGAAGCTTTCTTT

j_gene: TRBJ1-1
v_gene: TRBV4-1
abundance: .
d_gene: .
CDR3aa: CASSQGHLSENTEAFF
CDR3nt: TGCGCCAGCAGCCAAGGACATCTCAGCGAGAACACTGAAGCTTTCTTT

j_gene: TRBJ2-4
v_gene: TRBV7-9
abundance: .
d_gene: .
CDR3aa: CASSLSEAKNIQYF
CDR3nt: TGTGCCAGCAGCTTAAGTGAAGCCAAAAACATTCAGTACTTC

j_gene: TRBJ2-4
v_gene: TRBV6-2/TRBV6-3
abundance: many
d_gene: .
CDR3aa: CASLALSKNIQYF
CDR3nt: TGTGCCAGCCTCGCTCTATCCAAAAACATTCAGTACTTC

j_gene: TRBJ1-5
v_gene: TRBV7-6
abundance: .
d_gene: .
CDR3aa: CASSLVSVGTLYSNQPQHF
CDR3nt: TGTGCCAGCAGCTTAGTCTCTGTGGGGACCCTTTATAGCAATCAGCCCCAGCATTTT

j_gene: TRBJ1-5
v_gene: TRBV18
abundance: many
d_gene: .
CDR3aa: CASSEEGNQPQHF
CDR3nt: TGTGCCAGCTCAGAGGAAGGGAATCAGCCCCAGCATTTT

j_gene: TRBJ2-1
v_gene: TRBV5-4
abundance: few
d_gene: .
CDR3aa: CASSLPTYEEFF
CDR3nt: TGTGCCAGCAGCTTGCCCACCTACGAAGAGTTCTTC